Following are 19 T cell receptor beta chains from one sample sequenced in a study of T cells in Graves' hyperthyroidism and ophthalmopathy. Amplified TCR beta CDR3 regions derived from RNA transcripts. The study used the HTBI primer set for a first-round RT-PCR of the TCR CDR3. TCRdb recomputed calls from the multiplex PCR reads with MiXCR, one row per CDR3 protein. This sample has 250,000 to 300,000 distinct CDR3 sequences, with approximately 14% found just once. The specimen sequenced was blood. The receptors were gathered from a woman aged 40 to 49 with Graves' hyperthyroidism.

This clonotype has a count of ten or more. The DNA of the CDR3 is TGTGCCAGCAGTTCCTACGGACAGGGAACTAACTATGGCTACACCTTC. Protein: CASSSYGQGTNYGYTF. The chain links TRBV27 to TRBJ1-2, with 8 bases that match TRBD1. J was trimmed by 0 bases and V by 4 bases; bases with no gene match: 7. CDR1 MNHEY and CDR2 SMNVEV come from the germline V gene (reference sequence). CDR3 length equals 16 residues.

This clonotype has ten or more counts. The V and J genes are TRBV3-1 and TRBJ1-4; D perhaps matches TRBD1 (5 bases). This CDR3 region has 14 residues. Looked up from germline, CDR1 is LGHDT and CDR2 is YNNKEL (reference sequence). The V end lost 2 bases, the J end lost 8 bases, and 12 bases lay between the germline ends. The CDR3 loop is CASSQNPGREKLFF. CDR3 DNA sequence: TGTGCCAGCAGCCAAAATCCGGGGCGAGAAAAACTGTTTTTT.

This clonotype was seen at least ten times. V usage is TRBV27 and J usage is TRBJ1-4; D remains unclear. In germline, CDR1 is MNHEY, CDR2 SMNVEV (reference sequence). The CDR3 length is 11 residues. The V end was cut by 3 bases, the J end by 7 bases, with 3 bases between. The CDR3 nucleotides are TGTGCCAGCAGTTTCGGTGAAAAACTGTTTTTT. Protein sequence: CASSFGEKLFF.

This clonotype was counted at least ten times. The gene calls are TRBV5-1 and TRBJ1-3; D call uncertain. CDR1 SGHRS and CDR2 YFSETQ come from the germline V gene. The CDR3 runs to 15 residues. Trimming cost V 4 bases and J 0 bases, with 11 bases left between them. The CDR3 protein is CASSLQTSSGNTIYF. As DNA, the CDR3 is TGCGCCAGCAGCCTTCAGACAAGCTCTGGAAACACCATATATTTT.

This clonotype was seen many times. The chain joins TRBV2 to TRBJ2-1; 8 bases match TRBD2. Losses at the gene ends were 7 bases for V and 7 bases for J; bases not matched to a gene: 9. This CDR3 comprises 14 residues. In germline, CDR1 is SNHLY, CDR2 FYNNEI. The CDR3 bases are TGTGCCAGCACCCCGGGACTAGAGGGAAATGAGCAGTTCTTC. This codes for CASTPGLEGNEQFF.

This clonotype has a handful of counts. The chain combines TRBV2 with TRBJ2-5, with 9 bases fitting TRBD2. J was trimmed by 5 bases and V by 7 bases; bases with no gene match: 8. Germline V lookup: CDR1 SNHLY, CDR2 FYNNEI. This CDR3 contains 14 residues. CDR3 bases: TGTGCCAGCAATCCGGGACTAGCAGAGGAGACCCAGTACTTC. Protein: CASNPGLAEETQYF.

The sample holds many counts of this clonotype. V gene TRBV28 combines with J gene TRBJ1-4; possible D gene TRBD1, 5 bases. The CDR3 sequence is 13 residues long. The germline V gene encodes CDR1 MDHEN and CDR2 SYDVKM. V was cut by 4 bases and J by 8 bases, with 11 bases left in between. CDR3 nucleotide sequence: TGTGCCAGCAGTTCCCCGGGGGAAGAAAAACTGTTTTTT. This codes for CASSSPGEEKLFF. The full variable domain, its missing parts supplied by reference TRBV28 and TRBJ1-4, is DVKVTQSSRYLVKRTGEKVFLECVQDMDHENMFWYRQDPGLGLRLIYFSYDVKMKEKGDIPEGYSVSREKKERFSLILESASTNQTSMYLCASSSPGEEKLFFGSGTQLSVL.

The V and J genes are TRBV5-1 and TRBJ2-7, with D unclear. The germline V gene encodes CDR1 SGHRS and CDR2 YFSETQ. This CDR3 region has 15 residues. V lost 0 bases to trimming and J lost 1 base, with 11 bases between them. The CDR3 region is CASSLGPRQSYEQYF. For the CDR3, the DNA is TGCGCCAGCAGCTTGGGGCCTCGCCAGTCCTACGAGCAGTACTTC.

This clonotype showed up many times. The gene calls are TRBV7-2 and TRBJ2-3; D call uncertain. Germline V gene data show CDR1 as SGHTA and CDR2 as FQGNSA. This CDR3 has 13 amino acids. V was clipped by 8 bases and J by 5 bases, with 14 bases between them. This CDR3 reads CASGPGIRDTQYF. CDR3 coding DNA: TGTGCCAGCGGGCCTGGGATTCGAGATACGCAGTATTTT.

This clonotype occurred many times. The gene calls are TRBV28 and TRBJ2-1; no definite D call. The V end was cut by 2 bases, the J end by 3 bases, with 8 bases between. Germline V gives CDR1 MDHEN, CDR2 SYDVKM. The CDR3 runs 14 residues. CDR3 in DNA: TGTGCCAGCAGTTTACTGGGCGGCTACAATGAGCAGTTCTTC. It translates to CASSLLGGYNEQFF.

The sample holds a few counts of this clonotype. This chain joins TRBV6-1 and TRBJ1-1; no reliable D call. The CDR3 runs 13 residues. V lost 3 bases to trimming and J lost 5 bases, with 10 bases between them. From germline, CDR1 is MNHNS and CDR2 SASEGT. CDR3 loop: CASSERAITEAFF. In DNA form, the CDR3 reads TGTGCCAGCAGTGAGCGGGCCATTACTGAAGCTTTCTTT.

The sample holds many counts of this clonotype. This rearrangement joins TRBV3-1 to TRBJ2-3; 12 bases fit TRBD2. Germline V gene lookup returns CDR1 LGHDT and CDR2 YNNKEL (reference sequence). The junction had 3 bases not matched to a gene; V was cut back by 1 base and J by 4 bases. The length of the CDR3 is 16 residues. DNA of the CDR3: TGTGCCAGCAGCCAAGGACTAGCGGGAGCTGCAGATACGCAGTATTTT. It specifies CASSQGLAGAADTQYF.

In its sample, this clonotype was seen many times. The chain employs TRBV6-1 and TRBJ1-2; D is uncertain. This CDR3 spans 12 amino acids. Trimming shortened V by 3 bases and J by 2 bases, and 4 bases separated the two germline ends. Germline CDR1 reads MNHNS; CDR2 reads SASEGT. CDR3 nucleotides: TGTGCCAGCAGTGAGAAGAACTATGGCTACACCTTC. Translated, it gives CASSEKNYGYTF.

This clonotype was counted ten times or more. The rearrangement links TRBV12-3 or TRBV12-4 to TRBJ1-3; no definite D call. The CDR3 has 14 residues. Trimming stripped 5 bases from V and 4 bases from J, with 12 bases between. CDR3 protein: CASSVQGYGNTIYF. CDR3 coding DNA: TGTGCCAGCAGTGTTCAAGGGTACGGAAACACCATATATTTT.

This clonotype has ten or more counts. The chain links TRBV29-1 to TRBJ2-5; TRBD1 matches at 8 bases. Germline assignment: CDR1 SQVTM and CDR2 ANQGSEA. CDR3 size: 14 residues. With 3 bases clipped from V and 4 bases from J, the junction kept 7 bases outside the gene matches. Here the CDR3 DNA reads TGCAGCGTTGACGGGCAGGGGGCGGGAGAGACCCAGTACTTC. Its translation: CSVDGQGAGETQYF.

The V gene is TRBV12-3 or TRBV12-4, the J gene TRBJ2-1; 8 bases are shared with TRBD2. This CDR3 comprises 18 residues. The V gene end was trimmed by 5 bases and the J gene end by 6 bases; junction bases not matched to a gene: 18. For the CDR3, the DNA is TGTGCCAGCAGTCACAGTCGTAGCGGGAACCAGTGGGGCAATGAGCAGTTCTTC. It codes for CASSHSRSGNQWGNEQFF.

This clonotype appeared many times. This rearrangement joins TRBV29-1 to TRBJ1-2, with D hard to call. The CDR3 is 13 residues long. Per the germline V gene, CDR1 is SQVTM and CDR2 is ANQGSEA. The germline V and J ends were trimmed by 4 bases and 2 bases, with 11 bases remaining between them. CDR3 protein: CSVVASANYGYTF. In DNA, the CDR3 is TGCAGCGTTGTCGCCAGCGCCAACTATGGCTACACCTTC.

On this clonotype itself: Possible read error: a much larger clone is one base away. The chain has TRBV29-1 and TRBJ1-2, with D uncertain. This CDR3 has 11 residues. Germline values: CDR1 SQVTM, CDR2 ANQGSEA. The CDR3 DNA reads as TGCAGCGCGAGGGTGAACTGTGGCTACACCTTC. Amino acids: CSARVNCGYTF.

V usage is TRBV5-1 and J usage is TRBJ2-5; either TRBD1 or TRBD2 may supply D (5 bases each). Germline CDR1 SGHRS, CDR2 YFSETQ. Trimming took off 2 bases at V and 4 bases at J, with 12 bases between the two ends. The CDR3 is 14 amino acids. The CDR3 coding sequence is TGCGCCAGCAGCTTACTAGAGCAGGGAGAGACCCAGTACTTC. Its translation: CASSLLEQGETQYF. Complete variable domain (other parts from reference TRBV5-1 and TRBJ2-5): KAGVTQTPRYLIKTRGQQVTLSCSPISGHRSVSWYQQTPGQGLQFLFEYFSETQRNKGNFPGRFSGRQFSNSRSEMNVSTLELGDSALYLCASSLLEQGETQYFGPGTRLLVL.